The T cell receptor beta chain under discussion was sequenced for a study of blood T cell repertoires in COVID-19. Study information: T cells, B-cell-depleted T cells, or PBMCs supplied cDNA or gDNA.

The study drew participants aged about 18 to 95 years from fewer than 30 US areas. Allocation to cohorts depended on clinical history reported by the participants. In Cohort 3, a recovered donor had either two negative PCRs, clearance, or symptom resolution. This clone has just one count. Germline V gene data show CDR1 as MNHNY and CDR2 as SVGAGI (reference sequence). Trimming cost V 3 bases and J 5 bases, with 8 bases left between them. The CDR3 covers 14 residues. Only in-frame clones appear in the TCRdb table, and some are missing; sequencing was by immunoSEQ multiplex PCR. The repertoire holds about 250,000 clones, with around 91% as singletons.

What was sequenced was PBMCs or T cells enriched from blood (not recorded which). The clonotype comes from a woman aged 18 to 35 who had recovered from COVID-19. The chain combines TRBV6-6 with TRBJ1-6; D is uncertain. The CDR3 DNA is TGTGCCAGCAGTTATTTTACGGATAATTCACCCCTCCACTTT. It codes for CASSYFTDNSPLHF.